This T cell receptor beta chain was recovered during a study of blood T cells in healthy people across ages. Study results and limitations: Compared with aged donors, long-lived donors showed fewer expanded clones, suggesting selection. TCR beta diversity per million T cells fell roughly linearly with age. Unsorted PBMCs prevented conclusive naive versus antigen-experienced comparison.

In regard to this clonotype: The antigen remains undetermined.

Combining a sample-barcoded 5' primer with a J-beta primer mix, a second PCR ran for roughly 7 to 11 cycles. The template-switch adaptor was a 5' adaptor with 12 random nucleotides. It tagged each cDNA molecule. TCRdb reprocessed the 5' RACE reads via MiXCR and lists one record per CDR3 protein. Of about 970,000 distinct CDR3 sequences listed, just over 50% are singletons. This clonotype was sampled from a woman aged 60-75 years in good health. Sequencing input: blood.

CDR3 in DNA: TGTGCCAGCAGTTTAGGACAGGGTCGGCTCGGAAATGAGCAGTTCTTC. It translates to CASSLGQGRLGNEQFF. The V call is TRBV12-3 or TRBV12-4, the J call TRBJ2-1, with 7 bases aligning to TRBD1. The ends lost 1 base at V and 7 bases at J; junction bases unmatched: 10. The CDR3 loop spans 16 amino acids.